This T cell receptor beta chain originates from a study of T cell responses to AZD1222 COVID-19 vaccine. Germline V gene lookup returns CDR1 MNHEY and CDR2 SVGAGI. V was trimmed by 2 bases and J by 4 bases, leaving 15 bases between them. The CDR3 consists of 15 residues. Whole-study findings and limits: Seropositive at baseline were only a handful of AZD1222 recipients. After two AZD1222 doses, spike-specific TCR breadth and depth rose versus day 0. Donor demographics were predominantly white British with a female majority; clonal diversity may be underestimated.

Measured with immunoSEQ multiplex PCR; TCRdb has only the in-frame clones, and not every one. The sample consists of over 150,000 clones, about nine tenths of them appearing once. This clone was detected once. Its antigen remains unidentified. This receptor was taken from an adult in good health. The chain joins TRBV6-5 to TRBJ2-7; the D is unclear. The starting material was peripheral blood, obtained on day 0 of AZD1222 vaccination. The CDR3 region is CASSYGLWVGYEQYF. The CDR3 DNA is TGTGCCAGCAGTTACGGGTTATGGGTCGGGTACGAGCAGTACTTC.